Presented here are 28 T cell receptor beta chains from one specimen sequenced in a study of cytomegalovirus exposure and HLA in healthy donors. It was with 60 Vbeta and 13 Jbeta primers that the PCR ran. Profiling relied on immunoSEQ multiplex PCR, and the TCRdb table lists in-frame clones only, not all of them. This sample has about 83,000 clones, with about 81% found just once. Sequencing used PBMCs. Receptor source: a man in his sixties in good health and CMV-seronegative.

The chain uses TRBV6-5 and TRBJ1-2; the D gene is possibly TRBD1 (6 bases). The V gene's germline CDR1 is MNHEY and CDR2 SVGAGI. This CDR3 region has 15 residues. V was pared by 6 bases and J by 0 bases, with 14 bases between. The CDR3 sequence: CASSDRRDTNYGYTF. In DNA form, the CDR3 reads TGTGCCAGCAGCGACCGCCGGGACACTAACTATGGCTACACCTTC.

J is TRBJ1-4 and V is TRBV4-1; D unclear. The V end lost 1 base, the J end lost 8 bases, and 14 bases lay between the germline ends. The CDR3 is 15 residues long. Germline V CDR1 and CDR2: MGHRA, YSYEKL. The CDR3 reads CASSQVWQEGEKLFF. CDR3 bases: TGCGCCAGCAGCCAAGTGTGGCAGGAGGGCGAAAAACTGTTTTTT.

This rearrangement joins TRBV12-5 to TRBJ1-2; 8 positions agree with TRBD1. Germline V gene lookup returns CDR1 LGHNT and CDR2 FRNRAP. CDR3 size: 14 residues. With 4 bases clipped from V and 7 bases from J, the junction kept 8 bases outside the gene matches. Written as DNA, the CDR3 is TGTGCTAGTGGTTCCCCTCCAGGGGGCGGTGGCTACACCTTC. This gives the protein CASGSPPGGGGYTF.

DNA for the CDR3: TGCGCCAGCAGGGACAGGGCAGACTCCTACGAGCAGTACTTC. Residues: CASRDRADSYEQYF. This sequence joins TRBV10-2 and TRBJ2-7, with 8 bases lining up with TRBD1. J lost 0 bases, V lost 6 bases, and 4 bases had no gene match. This CDR3 spans 14 amino acids. Germline CDR1 is WSHSY and CDR2 is SAAADI.

This chain uses TRBV7-9 with TRBJ1-4, with a tentative D call TRBD1 (5 bases). V was cut by 1 base and J by 0 bases, with 9 bases left in between. Looked up from germline, CDR1 is SEHNR and CDR2 is FQNEAQ (reference sequence). CDR3 length equals 16 residues. CDR3 in amino acids: CASSLGQIPTNEKLFF. Here the CDR3 DNA reads TGTGCCAGCAGCTTAGGACAGATTCCAACTAATGAAAAACTGTTTTTT. Complete variable domain (other parts from reference TRBV7-9 and TRBJ1-4): DTGVSQNPRHKITKRGQNVTFRCDPISEHNRLYWYRQTLGQGPEFLTYFQNEAQLEKSRLLSDRFSAERPKGSFSTLEIQRTEQGDSAMYLCASSLGQIPTNEKLFFGSGTQLSVL.

The V gene is TRBV5-1, the J gene TRBJ1-1, with 8 bases matching TRBD1. Germline assignment: CDR1 SGHRS and CDR2 YFSETQ. V trimming: 1 base; J trimming: 5 bases; junction bases outside the gene matches: 7. This CDR3 has 15 residues. The CDR3 region is CASSLSRGQGTEAFF. The CDR3 DNA reads TGCGCCAGCAGCTTGTCCAGGGGGCAGGGTACTGAAGCTTTCTTT.

This clone showed up just a few times. The gene calls are TRBV30 and TRBJ2-7, with 7 bases aligning to TRBD1. In germline, CDR1 is GTSNPN, CDR2 SVGIG (reference sequence). The CDR3 length is 12 residues. V was pared by 5 bases and J by 6 bases, with 7 bases of the junction left unmatched. The CDR3 DNA reads TGTGCCTGGGGCATAGGGGGCCCCGAGCAGTACTTC. Translated: CAWGIGGPEQYF.

The table lists this clone with a count of one. For the CDR3, the DNA is TGTGCCAGCAGCCAAGGGTTCGGGACAGGGATCCTGGTTGATGAAAAACTGTTTTTT. Its translation: CASSQGFGTGILVDEKLFF. The chain employs TRBV4-2 and TRBJ1-4; 9 bases are a match to TRBD1. Trimming cost V 1 base and J 6 bases; bases outside gene matches: 15. CDR3 length equals 19 residues. Germline CDR1 reads LGHNA; CDR2 reads YNFKEQ.

In regard to this clone: Its ends do not fully match the called genes, so a read error is possible. J is TRBJ1-4 and V is TRBV7-9, with D unclear. The CDR3 totals 14 residues. Germline lookup yields CDR1 SEHNR and CDR2 FQNEAQ (reference sequence). The CDR3 spells CSSSLKQHNEKLFF. CDR3 bases: TGTTCCAGCAGCTTAAAACAGCATAATGAAAAACTGTTTTTT.

The genes are TRBV7-8 and TRBJ2-1; 8 bases are a match to TRBD2. This CDR3 is 17 amino acids long. The junction had 13 bases not matched to a gene; V was cut back by 5 bases and J by 4 bases. From germline, CDR1 is SGHVS and CDR2 FQNEAQ. Here the CDR3 DNA reads TGTGCCAGCAGCCTGATTTACGACGGGGGGGGATACAATGAGCAGTTCTTC. Translated: CASSLIYDGGGYNEQFF.

The chain is built from TRBV5-6 and TRBJ2-4; D perhaps matches TRBD1 (6 bases). V was cut by 0 bases and J by 5 bases, with 9 bases left in between. The length of the CDR3 is 14 residues. The germline V gene encodes CDR1 SGHDT and CDR2 YYEEEE. CDR3 in DNA: TGTGCCAGCAGCTTGGATTACAGGGAAAACATTCAGTACTTC. Encoded protein: CASSLDYRENIQYF.

The V gene is TRBV4-1, the J gene TRBJ2-1; 13 positions agree with TRBD2. Germline V CDR1 and CDR2: MGHRA, YSYEKL. The CDR3 is 16 residues long. Germline trimming cut 2 bases from V and 9 bases from J; bases unmatched to any gene: 7. This CDR3 reads CASSQPTSGGAGEQFF. CDR3 nucleotide sequence: TGCGCCAGCAGCCAACCCACTAGCGGGGGGGCCGGTGAGCAGTTCTTC.

The rearrangement links TRBV11-2 to TRBJ2-7; TRBD1 matches 10 bases. This CDR3 is built from 18 residues. V shed 5 bases, J shed 3 bases, and the junction held 16 bases outside the gene matches. Germline CDR1 and CDR2: SGHAT and FQNNGV. The CDR3, as DNA: TGTGCCAGCAGCATCCTCCCCCGGGACAGGGGTTCGGTCTACGAGCAGTACTTC. This codes for CASSILPRDRGSVYEQYF. Variable domain in full (rest from reference TRBV11-2 and TRBJ2-7): EAGVAQSPRYKIIEKRQSVAFWCNPISGHATLYWYQQILGQGPKLLIQFQNNGVVDDSQLPKDRFSAERLKGVDSTLKIQPAKLEDSAVYLCASSILPRDRGSVYEQYFGPGTRLTVT.

The table lists this clone with a count of one. The rearrangement joins TRBV21-1 to TRBJ2-1; the table's D call TRBD2 went unverified against the DNA. TRBV21-1 is given as a pseudogene. The CDR3 length is 17 residues. DNA of the CDR3: TGTGCCAGCAGCGGCCACAACAGGCTAGCGAGCTACAATGAGCAGTTCTTC. This encodes CASSGHNRLASYNEQFF.

This clone was observed once. The chain employs TRBV27 and TRBJ1-2, with a possible D match to TRBD1 (6 bases). The CDR3 extends over 13 amino acids. V was pared by 7 bases and J by 3 bases, with 12 bases between. CDR1 MNHEY and CDR2 SMNVEV come from the germline V gene (reference sequence). Here the CDR3 reads CASTSGAHYGYTF. The CDR3 bases are TGTGCCAGCACTTCAGGGGCCCACTATGGCTACACCTTC.

This chain joins TRBV4-2 and TRBJ1-1; a weak D match, TRBD1 (6 bases). The CDR3 runs 14 residues. Germline V lookup: CDR1 LGHNA, CDR2 YNFKEQ. V lost 4 bases to trimming and J lost 7 bases, with 16 bases between them. The CDR3 nucleotides read TGTGCCAGCAGCCCGAGGGGGGGAGTGGGTGAAGCTTTCTTT. Protein sequence: CASSPRGGVGEAFF.

The V gene is TRBV11-2, the J gene TRBJ2-7; 10 nucleotides line up with TRBD2. The V and J ends lost 8 bases and 1 base, in that order; junction bases with no gene match: 5. The CDR3 contains 14 residues. The germline gives CDR1 SGHAT, CDR2 FQNNGV. The CDR3 spells CASGPGLASYEQYF. DNA for the CDR3: TGTGCCAGCGGTCCGGGACTAGCGTCCTACGAGCAGTACTTC.

The chain combines TRBV29-1 with TRBJ2-5, with 8 positions matching TRBD1. CDR1 is SQVTM and CDR2 is ANQGSEA in the germline V gene. The CDR3 extends over 14 amino acids. Unmatched junction bases numbered 4, after V lost 0 bases and J lost 4 bases. CDR3 sequence reads: CSVEDRGPGETQYF. The CDR3 nucleotides are TGCAGCGTTGAAGACAGGGGGCCAGGAGAGACCCAGTACTTC.

The chain uses TRBV27 and TRBJ1-6; possibly TRBD1 for D (5 bases). Trimming shortened V by 7 bases and J by 3 bases, and 10 bases separated the two germline ends. Germline CDR1 reads MNHEY; CDR2 reads SMNVEV (reference sequence). The CDR3 runs 14 residues. The CDR3 here is CASTPTVYNSPLHF. DNA of the CDR3: TGTGCCAGCACCCCGACAGTCTATAATTCACCCCTCCACTTT.

The chain has TRBV27 and TRBJ2-2; the D gene is possibly TRBD2 (5 bases). V was clipped by 3 bases and J by 4 bases, with 9 bases between them. Germline values: CDR1 MNHEY, CDR2 SMNVEV (reference sequence). CDR3 length equals 14 residues. In DNA, the CDR3 is TGTGCCAGCAGTTTTGGTGCGGGCACCGGGGAGCTGTTTTTT. Its protein is CASSFGAGTGELFF.

The CDR3 region has the DNA TGTGCCAGTAGCCGCGGAGGGGCACATCCCTACGAGCAGTACTTC. Translation: CASSRGGAHPYEQYF. This chain links TRBV19 with TRBJ2-7; TRBD2 might be the D (6 bases). Germline CDR1 and CDR2: LNHDA and SQIVND (reference sequence). Trimming removed 6 bases at V and 2 bases at J, with 17 bases between. This CDR3 comprises 15 residues. Together with reference TRBV19 and TRBJ2-7, the CDR3 gives the full variable domain: DGGITQSPKYLFRKEGQNVTLSCEQNLNHDAMYWYRQDPGQGLRLIYYSQIVNDFQKGDIAEGYSVSREKKESFPLTVTSAQKNPTAFYLCASSRGGAHPYEQYFGPGTRLTVT.

This chain joins TRBV29-1 and TRBJ1-2, with D uncertain. Germline loops: CDR1 SQVTM, CDR2 ANQGSEA. The CDR3 is 13 amino acids. The V and J ends lost 4 bases and 2 bases respectively, with 11 bases between them. CDR3 residues: CSVAPGANYGYTF. The DNA of the CDR3 is TGCAGCGTTGCCCCGGGAGCGAACTATGGCTACACCTTC.

On this clone itself: The same CDR3 arises from other DNA sequences in this sample as well. The chain employs TRBV6-5 and TRBJ1-5; D might be TRBD1 (6 bases). Germline V gene data show CDR1 as MNHEY and CDR2 as SVGAGI. V lost 8 bases, J lost 4 bases, and 18 bases lay in between. This CDR3 has 15 amino acids. The CDR3 here is CASALSPQGNQPQHF. The DNA for the CDR3 is TGTGCCAGCGCCCTTTCCCCCCAGGGGAATCAGCCCCAGCATTTT.

The chain recombines TRBV14 with TRBJ2-7, with 8 bases that match TRBD2. CDR1 SGHDN and CDR2 FVKESK come from the germline V gene. V lost 0 bases and J lost 6; bases outside the gene matches: 7. The CDR3 totals 15 residues. CDR3 region: CASSQDGTRFGEQYF. CDR3 bases: TGTGCCAGCAGCCAAGACGGGACTAGATTTGGCGAGCAGTACTTC.

This clone was counted a few times. The rearrangement joins TRBV6-4 to TRBJ2-3, with 7 bases matching TRBD2. Per the germline V gene, CDR1 is MRHNA and CDR2 is SNTAGT. Trimming cost V 3 bases and J 2 bases; bases outside gene matches: 2. CDR3 length equals 14 residues. This CDR3 is CASSERGDTDTQYF. CDR3 sequence (DNA): TGTGCCAGCAGTGAACGGGGGGACACAGATACGCAGTATTTT.

V gene TRBV27 combines with J gene TRBJ2-1; 8 positions agree with TRBD1. Trimming removed 6 bases from V and 9 bases from J; junction bases left unmatched: 7. This CDR3 contains 13 residues. Germline lookup yields CDR1 MNHEY and CDR2 SMNVEV (reference sequence). CDR3 sequence: CASSSDRGREQFF. In DNA, the CDR3 is TGTGCCAGCAGCTCTGACAGGGGCCGTGAGCAGTTCTTC.

This clone was counted a few times. The chain's CDR3 is CASSATGGYGYTF. DNA of the CDR3: TGTGCCAGCAGTGCGACAGGGGGCTATGGCTACACCTTC. The chain recombines TRBV2 with TRBJ1-2; 9 bases fit TRBD1. The CDR3 is 13 residues long. J was trimmed by 4 bases and V by 4 bases; bases with no gene match: 1. The V gene's germline CDR1 is SNHLY and CDR2 FYNNEI.

The chain has TRBV7-6 and TRBJ1-6, with 9 bases aligning to TRBD1. Per germline, CDR1 SGHVS and CDR2 FNYEAQ. The CDR3 extends over 15 amino acids. The J segment lost 9 bases and the V segment lost 4 bases, leaving 7 bases of the junction unmatched. CDR3 loop: CASSSRTGEGSPLHF. The CDR3 region has the DNA TGTGCCAGCAGCTCCCGGACAGGGGAGGGTTCACCCCTCCACTTT.